The source of this T cell receptor beta chain is a study of T cells expressing NK-cell markers. The CDR3 covers 14 residues. Looked up from germline, CDR1 is ENHRY and CDR2 is SYGVKD. The authors made TCR beta cDNA libraries by 5'RACE template switching. This switching added a universal primer site and UMIs. TCRdb re-called the 5' RACE reads and shows each CDR3 protein once, DNA omitted. Listed are 200,000 to 300,000 distinct CDR3 sequences; around 0.37% falls within the top ten. What was sequenced was blood T cells: a sorted CD56 or NKG2C T cell subset, CD4+ or CD8+ T cells, or bulk PBMC T cells (not recorded which). The chain couples TRBV10-3 to TRBJ2-5; checking the TCRdb D call of TRBD2 is not possible without DNA. The sequence derives from a young man in good health. The CDR3 region is CAIISGRARKTQYF.